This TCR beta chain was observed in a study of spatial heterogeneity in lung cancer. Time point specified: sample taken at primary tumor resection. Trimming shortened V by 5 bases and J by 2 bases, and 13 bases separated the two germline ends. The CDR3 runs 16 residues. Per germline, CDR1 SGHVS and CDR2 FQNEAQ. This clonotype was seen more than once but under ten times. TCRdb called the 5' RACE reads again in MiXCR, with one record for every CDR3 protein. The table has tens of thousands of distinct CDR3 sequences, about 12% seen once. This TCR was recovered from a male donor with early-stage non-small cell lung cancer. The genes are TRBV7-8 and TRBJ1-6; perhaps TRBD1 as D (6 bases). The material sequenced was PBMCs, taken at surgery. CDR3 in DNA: TGTGCCAGCAGCCCTCCAGGGGTGCCCTATAATTCACCCCTCCACTTT. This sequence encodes CASSPPGVPYNSPLHF.